The 29 T cell receptor beta chains below come from one sample, sequenced in a study of CD8 T cells in ankylosing spondylitis. Study results and limitations: Within ankylosing spondylitis blood, a TCR beta motif made up of eight highly homologous variants appeared to be characteristic.

MiXCR, applied by TCRdb to the 5' RACE reads, yields one record per CDR3 protein. The data show over 400,000 distinct CDR3 sequences, roughly 27% seen once. These receptors' targets are unknown. The sequenced sample consisted of blood, either unsorted or a sorted T cell fraction (not recorded which). Receptors originate from a male donor with ankylosing spondylitis.

The chain links TRBV14 to TRBJ1-6, with 12 bases fitting TRBD1. V lost 3 bases to trimming and J lost 4 bases; unmatched junction nucleotides: 22. Looked up from germline, CDR1 is SGHDN and CDR2 is FVKESK. The CDR3 covers 23 residues. CDR3 sequence (DNA): TGTGCCAGCAGCCAGGTACCGGGACAGGGGGCGCGAGGAAACCCTGCGTATAATTCACCCCTCCACTTT. This codes for CASSQVPGQGARGNPAYNSPLHF.

This clonotype showed up many times. The chain combines TRBV5-5 with TRBJ2-5; TRBD2 might be the D (5 bases). V lost 4 bases and J 1 base, leaving 20 bases between the germline ends. Germline CDR1 SGHKS, CDR2 YYEKEE (reference sequence). The length of the CDR3 is 17 residues. CDR3 protein: CASSLPPLREVQETQYF. In nucleotides, the CDR3 is TGTGCCAGCAGCCTACCCCCACTACGGGAAGTCCAAGAGACCCAGTACTTC.

This clonotype turned up a few times. The V gene is TRBV7-9, the J gene TRBJ2-5, with D tentatively TRBD1 (5 bases). CDR3 size: 15 residues. Germline V gene sequence: CDR1 SEHNR, CDR2 FQNEAQ (reference sequence). Trimming took off 2 bases at V and 2 bases at J, with 12 bases between the two ends. The CDR3 sequence is CASSLHDAGQETQYF. CDR3 coding DNA: TGTGCCAGCAGCTTACACGATGCAGGGCAAGAGACCCAGTACTTC.

This clonotype has just a few counts. The chain is built from TRBV12-3 or TRBV12-4 and TRBJ1-6; D gene ambiguous. The ends were cut back, 6 bases at V and 10 bases at J, with 10 bases in the middle. CDR3 length equals 12 residues. The CDR3 loop reads CASSRVGSPLHF. CDR3 nucleotide sequence: TGTGCCAGCAGCCGAGTTGGCTCACCCCTCCACTTT.

This rearrangement joins TRBV12-3 or TRBV12-4 to TRBJ2-7, with D unclear. Trimming stripped 7 bases from V and 0 bases from J, with 4 bases between. CDR3 size: 11 residues. CDR3 bases: TGTGCCAGCAAGCTCTCCTACGAGCAGTACTTC. Protein sequence: CASKLSYEQYF.

The chain combines TRBV29-1 with TRBJ1-1; no clear D. The CDR3 is 14 amino acids. V lost 0 bases and J lost 8, with 16 bases in between. Germline loops: CDR1 SQVTM, CDR2 ANQGSEA. The DNA of the CDR3 is TGCAGCGTTGAAGATAAGGCCGAACTACGGGAAGCTTTCTTT. Amino acid sequence: CSVEDKAELREAFF.

This clonotype was observed at least ten times. CDR3 DNA: TGTGCCTGGAGTGTAAGCGGGAGAAACATTCAGTACTTC. Amino acids: CAWSVSGRNIQYF. This chain joins TRBV30 and TRBJ2-4, with 8 nucleotides matching TRBD2. The V gene end was trimmed by 0 bases and the J gene end by 6 bases; junction bases not matched to a gene: 1. Germline values: CDR1 GTSNPN, CDR2 SVGIG (reference sequence). This CDR3 region has 13 residues.

The rearrangement joins TRBV29-1 to TRBJ2-7, with D perhaps TRBD1 (5 bases). Per germline, CDR1 SQVTM and CDR2 ANQGSEA. Trimming stripped 8 bases from V and 4 bases from J, with 15 bases between. This CDR3 has 12 amino acids. The CDR3 nucleotides are TGCAGCACCGGCGGACATAAATACGAGCAGTACGTC. This encodes CSTGGHKYEQYV.

The chain uses TRBV20-1 and TRBJ1-1; weak D call: TRBD1 (5 bases). This CDR3 has 12 residues. Per germline, CDR1 DFQATT and CDR2 SNEGSKA (reference sequence). V was cut by 6 bases and J by 5 bases, with 13 bases left in between. CDR3 sequence: CSADRDGTEAFF. The CDR3 DNA reads as TGCAGTGCCGACCGGGACGGGACTGAAGCTTTCTTT.

The chain links TRBV5-1 to TRBJ1-5; D gene uncertain. CDR1 and CDR2 from the germline V gene are SGHRS and YFSETQ. V was trimmed by 0 bases and J by 10 bases, leaving 11 bases between them. The CDR3 is 13 amino acids. CDR3 DNA: TGCGCCAGCAGCTTGGATCATGGGGAACCCCAGCATTTT. It yields the protein CASSLDHGEPQHF.

The sample holds a few counts of this clonotype. V and J are TRBV29-1 and TRBJ2-7, with a weak D call TRBD2 (5 bases). Trimming took 7 bases from V and 6 from J, leaving 13 bases between them. Germline assignment: CDR1 SQVTM and CDR2 ANQGSEA. This CDR3 has 11 residues. CDR3 loop: CSAEEGCEQYV. The CDR3 coding sequence is TGCAGCGCCGAAGAGGGATGCGAGCAGTACGTC.

This clonotype has only a few counts. The gene calls are TRBV10-3 and TRBJ1-6; TRBD1 matches at 7 bases. V was clipped by 2 bases and J by 6 bases; unmatched bases: 1. The length of the CDR3 is 14 residues. CDR1 is ENHRY and CDR2 is SYGVKD in the germline V gene. The CDR3 coding sequence is TGTGCCATCAGTGAGAGGGACAGTAATTCACCCCTCCACTTT. This sequence encodes CAISERDSNSPLHF.

The table lists this clonotype with a count of one. The chain couples TRBV27 to TRBJ2-2, with D possibly TRBD2 on 6 matching bases. With 2 bases removed from V and 4 bases from J, the gap between germline ends came to 14 bases. Germline CDR1 and CDR2: MNHEY and SMNVEV (reference sequence). The CDR3 contains 16 residues. This CDR3 reads CASSLLARESTGELFF. The CDR3 bases are TGTGCCAGCAGTTTACTAGCGCGCGAGAGCACCGGGGAGCTGTTTTTT.

This clonotype has only a few counts. The chain recombines TRBV29-1 with TRBJ2-3, with 9 bases that match TRBD2. With 4 bases clipped from V and 0 bases from J, the junction kept 5 bases outside the gene matches. The CDR3 has 15 residues. The V gene's germline CDR1 is SQVTM and CDR2 ANQGSEA. The CDR3 nucleotides are TGCAGCGTTGGATTTAGCGGGGGAAGCACAGATACGCAGTATTTT. Its protein is CSVGFSGGSTDTQYF.

The chain uses TRBV7-2 and TRBJ1-4, with TRBD1 as a possible D gene (5 bases). V shed 3 bases and J shed 8 bases, with 13 bases lying between them. Germline assignment: CDR1 SGHTA and CDR2 FQGNSA. The CDR3 consists of 14 residues. The CDR3 protein is CASSLSQDFEKLFF. The CDR3 DNA is TGTGCCAGCAGCTTGTCACAGGACTTCGAAAAACTGTTTTTT.

Only a few counts were recorded for this clonotype. The chain links TRBV15 to TRBJ2-2; 7 bases are a match to TRBD2. This CDR3 comprises 17 residues. J was trimmed by 6 bases and V by 0 bases; bases with no gene match: 10. Germline CDR1 reads LNHNV; CDR2 reads YYDKDF (reference sequence). CDR3 in amino acids: CATSRDEASGRAGELFF. The CDR3 DNA reads TGTGCCACCAGCAGAGACGAGGCTAGCGGTCGAGCCGGGGAGCTGTTTTTT. The full variable domain, in which reference TRBV15 and TRBJ2-2 provide the parts outside the CDR3, is DAMVIQNPRYQVTQFGKPVTLSCSQTLNHNVMYWYQQKSSQAPKLLFHYYDKDFNNEADTPDNFQSRRPNTSFCFLDIRSPGLGDTAMYLCATSRDEASGRAGELFFGEGSRLTVL.

The V and J genes are TRBV5-6 and TRBJ1-2; tentative D call: TRBD1 (5 bases). Trimming took off 4 bases at V and 2 bases at J, with 18 bases between the two ends. Germline V gene data show CDR1 as SGHDT and CDR2 as YYEEEE. This CDR3 contains 16 residues. The CDR3 loop reads CASSPGTSAINYGYTF. CDR3 nucleotide sequence: TGTGCCAGCAGCCCGGGGACTTCAGCGATAAACTATGGCTACACCTTC.

The V and J genes are TRBV3-1 and TRBJ2-1; D perhaps matches TRBD1 (6 bases). Trimming removed 2 bases from V and 6 bases from J, with 11 bases in between. The CDR3 consists of 14 residues. The germline gives CDR1 LGHDT, CDR2 YNNKEL (reference sequence). DNA for the CDR3: TGTGCCAGCAGCCAACGACAGGCCTCCAATGAGCAGTTCTTC. As protein: CASSQRQASNEQFF.

There are many counts of this clonotype. The chain carries TRBV5-1 and TRBJ2-1; 11 bases align to TRBD2. V lost 1 base to trimming and J lost 6 bases; unmatched junction nucleotides: 9. The CDR3 runs 17 residues. Looked up from germline, CDR1 is SGHRS and CDR2 is YFSETQ. This CDR3 is CASSLRLAGGGTNEQFF. CDR3 nucleotide sequence: TGCGCCAGCAGCTTGCGGCTAGCGGGAGGCGGGACCAATGAGCAGTTCTTC.

J is TRBJ2-3 and V is TRBV29-1; the D gene is possibly TRBD2 (5 bases). V was trimmed by 7 bases and J by 4 bases, leaving 15 bases between them. This CDR3 contains 13 residues. Per germline, CDR1 SQVTM and CDR2 ANQGSEA. The CDR3 coding sequence is TGCAGCGCTGTGGCTAGCCCTGCAGATACGCAGTATTTT. Its protein product is CSAVASPADTQYF.

The chain is built from TRBV12-3 or TRBV12-4 and TRBJ1-1; 7 bases line up with TRBD1. V was pared by 6 bases and J by 5 bases, with 12 bases of the junction left unmatched. The CDR3 sequence is 15 residues long. CDR3 DNA: TGTGCCAGCAGCCTAATACCGACAGGGTATACTGAAGCTTTCTTT. It specifies CASSLIPTGYTEAFF.

The rearrangement links TRBV20-1 to TRBJ2-1; 7 bases fit TRBD2. The CDR3 has 17 residues. Germline loops: CDR1 DFQATT, CDR2 SNEGSKA (reference sequence). V shed 0 bases, J shed 7 bases, and the junction held 15 bases outside the gene matches. The CDR3 nucleotides are TGCAGTGCTAGAGATGCGGTAAGCGGGACCGGCCGGAATGAGCAGTTCTTC. Protein: CSARDAVSGTGRNEQFF.

In this sample, this clonotype turned up a few times. The CDR3 DNA reads as TGTGCCAGCAGCCCTCTGGGGGGCCCCTACAATGAGCAGTTCTTC. Protein sequence: CASSPLGGPYNEQFF. This chain connects TRBV7-9 to TRBJ2-1; D is possibly TRBD1 or TRBD2 (6 bases each). V was pared by 5 bases and J by 2 bases, with 13 bases between. The CDR3 contains 15 residues. Germline V gene sequence: CDR1 SEHNR, CDR2 FQNEAQ (reference sequence).

This clonotype was seen a few times. The CDR3 coding sequence is TGTGCCACCAGCAGACGCCCAGGGACCCAAGAGACCCAGTACTTC. Translation gives CATSRRPGTQETQYF. This rearrangement joins TRBV15 to TRBJ2-5, with D perhaps TRBD1 or TRBD2 (5 bases each). Germline V gene data show CDR1 as LNHNV and CDR2 as YYDKDF (reference sequence). The length of the CDR3 is 15 residues. Trimming took off 2 bases at V and 1 base at J, with 11 bases between the two ends.

The chain has TRBV20-1 and TRBJ2-3; 9 nucleotides match TRBD2. The length of the CDR3 is 15 residues. CDR1 and CDR2 from the germline V gene are DFQATT and SNEGSKA (reference sequence). V lost 0 bases to trimming and J lost 1 base; unmatched junction nucleotides: 2. In DNA form, the CDR3 reads TGCAGTGCTAGAGAGCGGACTAGCGGCACAGATACGCAGTATTTT. Protein sequence: CSARERTSGTDTQYF.

This chain links TRBV11-2 with TRBJ2-5; 10 bases fit TRBD2. The germline gives CDR1 SGHAT, CDR2 FQNNGV. V was clipped by 2 bases and J by 5 bases; unmatched bases: 8. CDR3 size: 16 residues. CDR3 in DNA: TGTGCCAGCAGCTTAAGGGCTAGCGGGAGTGGGGAGACCCAGTACTTC. Residues: CASSLRASGSGETQYF.

The rearrangement links TRBV6-1 to TRBJ2-7; D gene ambiguous. Germline assignment: CDR1 MNHNS and CDR2 SASEGT. With 2 bases removed from V and 0 bases from J, the gap between germline ends came to 8 bases. The CDR3 sequence is 14 residues long. DNA for the CDR3: TGTGCCAGCAGTGAAATCCCGAGCTCCTACGAGCAGTACGTC. It yields the protein CASSEIPSSYEQYV.

This rearrangement joins TRBV2 to TRBJ2-1, with TRBD2 matching 9 bases. CDR3 length equals 14 residues. The V gene's germline CDR1 is SNHLY and CDR2 FYNNEI. The V and J ends lost 8 bases and 3 bases, in that order; junction bases with no gene match: 5. CDR3 nucleotides: TGTGCCAGCGCGCGGGAGGGCCGCTACAATGAGCAGTTCTTC. Residues: CASAREGRYNEQFF.

The chain uses TRBV5-1 and TRBJ1-1; 8 bases align to TRBD1. This CDR3 is 17 amino acids long. The junction had 14 bases not matched to a gene; V was cut back by 4 bases and J by 3 bases. Per germline, CDR1 SGHRS and CDR2 YFSETQ. The CDR3 DNA reads TGCGCCAGCAGCCCCCTCGGGACAGGACGTTTGGACACTGAAGCTTTCTTT. Translation gives CASSPLGTGRLDTEAFF.